This T cell receptor beta chain was profiled in a study of blood T cell repertoires in COVID-19 (dated by TCRdb to the early 2020s). Notes on the research overall: Samples from collaborators originated in the United States, Italy and Spain and spanned both the acute and convalescent phases of COVID-19. The material from the prospective study consisted of cDNA or gDNA derived from T cells, B-cell-depleted T cells, or PBMCs. The samples were drawn from the first 160 participants of the ongoing ImmuneRACE study and from 1,254 subjects provided by 6 global collaborators. Where available, HLA class I and class II types were obtained from metadata supplied by the sample provider rather than from assay-based typing. The sample metadata nearly always contained a de-identified subject ID, COVID-19 status, age in years and sex. The repertoires were made available in a free public database intended to serve as a resource for research on the immune response to SARS-CoV-2. The dataset comprised deeply sampled blood TCRbeta repertoires from subjects exposed to, actively infected with, or recovered from COVID-19. What the work shows at the level of the full study, not this receptor alone: How much clinical and demographic metadata was included differed by source and by participant, and the metadata was provided uncurated.

This clone has just one count. It has no known antigen specificity. No quality values exist for individual bases; no much larger clone is one base distant. Another Seattle source contributed samples from volunteer blood donors who had recovered from COVID-19. Whole blood was collected in K2EDTA tubes by collaborating institutions according to the institutions' own protocols. Collaborator samples were shipped for TCRbeta analysis as frozen whole blood, isolated PBMCs, or DNA extracted from either sample type. The CDR3 measures 14 amino acids from cysteine to phenylalanine. The only DNA kept is the CDR3, 42 bases in frame from the first base. For CDR1 and CDR2, the germline V gene lists SGHAT and FQNNGV. A distance of 15 bases separates the germline ends of V and J, which lose 5 bases and 5 bases respectively. The immunoSEQ Assay, a bias-controlled multiplex PCR, was used to amplify TCRbeta CDR3 regions from genomic DNA. The paper's processing steps were these. The number of nucleated cells in each sample was estimated from the amplification of reference gene primers within the assay. To quantify the absolute abundance of each unique TCRbeta CDR3 rearrangement, sequence reads were collapsed and filtered. For each sample, productive Simpson clonality was calculated as the square root of Simpson's diversity index across productive rearrangements. TCRdb obtained this table from immuneACCESS and retained in-frame rearrangements with V and J assigned. These tables miss some clones; where compared with another copy, unresolved V genes account for less than half of the shortfall, and the remainder is unexplained. That table gives V, J and clone size, and the DNA gave D and trimming. Present in this sample are roughly 300,000 clones, about 90% of which were seen just once. Roughly 6.7% of the sample is held by the ten biggest clonotypes.

The chain was built from TRBV11-2 and TRBJ2-5; no D gene is confidently identified. The origin of this receptor is a man between 18 and 29 years old who had recovered from COVID-19. The sample consisted of peripheral blood. Read as DNA, the sequence is TGTGCCAGCAGCCCCCGCCCCACCCAGGAGACCCAGTACTTC. This gives the protein CASSPRPTQETQYF.